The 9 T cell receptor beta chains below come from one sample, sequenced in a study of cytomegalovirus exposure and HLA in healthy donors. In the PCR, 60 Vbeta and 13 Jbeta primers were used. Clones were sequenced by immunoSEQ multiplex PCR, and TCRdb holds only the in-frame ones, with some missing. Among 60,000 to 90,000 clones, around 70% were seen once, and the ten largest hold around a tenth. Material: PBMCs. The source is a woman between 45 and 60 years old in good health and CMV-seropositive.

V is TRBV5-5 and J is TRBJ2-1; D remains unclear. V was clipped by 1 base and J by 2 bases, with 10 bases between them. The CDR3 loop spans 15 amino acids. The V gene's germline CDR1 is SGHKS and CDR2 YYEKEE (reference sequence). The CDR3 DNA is TGTGCCAGCAGCTTGTTGAAGACTCCCTACAATGAGCAGTTCTTC. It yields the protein CASSLLKTPYNEQFF. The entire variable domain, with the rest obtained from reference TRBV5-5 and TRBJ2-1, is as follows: DAGVTQSPTHLIKTRGQQVTLRCSPISGHKSVSWYQQVLGQGPQFIFQYYEKEERGRGNFPDRFSARQFPNYSSELNVNALLLGDSALYLCASSLLKTPYNEQFFGPGTRLTVL.

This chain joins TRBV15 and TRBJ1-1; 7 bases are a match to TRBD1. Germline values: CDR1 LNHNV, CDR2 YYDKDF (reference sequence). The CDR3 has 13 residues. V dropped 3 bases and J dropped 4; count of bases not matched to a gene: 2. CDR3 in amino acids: CATSSGTATEAFF. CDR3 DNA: TGTGCCACCAGCAGTGGGACAGCCACTGAAGCTTTCTTT.

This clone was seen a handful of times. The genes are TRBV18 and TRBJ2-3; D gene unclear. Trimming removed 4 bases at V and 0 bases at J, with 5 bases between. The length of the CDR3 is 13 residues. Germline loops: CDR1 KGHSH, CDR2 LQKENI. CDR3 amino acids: CASSRASTDTQYF. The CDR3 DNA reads TGTGCCAGCTCACGGGCGAGCACAGATACGCAGTATTTT.

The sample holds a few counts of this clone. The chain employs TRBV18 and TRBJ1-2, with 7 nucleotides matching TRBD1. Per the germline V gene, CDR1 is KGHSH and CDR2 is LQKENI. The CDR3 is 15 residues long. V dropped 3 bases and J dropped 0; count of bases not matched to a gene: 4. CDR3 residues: CASSPPGQPNYGYTF. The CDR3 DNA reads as TGTGCCAGCTCACCCCCGGGACAGCCTAACTATGGCTACACCTTC. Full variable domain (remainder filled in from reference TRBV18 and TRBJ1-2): NAGVMQNPRHLVRRRGQEARLRCSPMKGHSHVYWYRQLPEEGLKFMVYLQKENIIDESGMPKERFSAEFPKEGPSILRIQQVVRGDSAAYFCASSPPGQPNYGYTFGSGTRLTVV.

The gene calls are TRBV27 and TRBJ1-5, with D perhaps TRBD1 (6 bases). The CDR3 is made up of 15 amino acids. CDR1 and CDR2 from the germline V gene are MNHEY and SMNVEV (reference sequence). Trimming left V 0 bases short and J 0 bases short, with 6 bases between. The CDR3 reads CASSLSGASNQPQHF. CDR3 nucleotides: TGTGCCAGCAGTTTATCGGGGGCTAGCAATCAGCCCCAGCATTTT.

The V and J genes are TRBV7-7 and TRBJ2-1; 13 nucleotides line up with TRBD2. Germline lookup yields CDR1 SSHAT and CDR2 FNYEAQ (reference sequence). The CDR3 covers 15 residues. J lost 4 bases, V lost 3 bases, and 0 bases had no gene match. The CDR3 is CASSLTSGGYNEQFF. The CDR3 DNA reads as TGTGCCAGCAGCTTGACTAGCGGGGGGTACAATGAGCAGTTCTTC.

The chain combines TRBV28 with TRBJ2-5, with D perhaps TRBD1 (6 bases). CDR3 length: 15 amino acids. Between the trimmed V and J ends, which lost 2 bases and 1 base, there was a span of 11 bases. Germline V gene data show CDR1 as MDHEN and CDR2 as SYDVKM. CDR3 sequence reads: CASSLGGDSQETQYF. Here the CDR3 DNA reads TGTGCCAGCAGTTTAGGGGGCGACAGCCAAGAGACCCAGTACTTC.

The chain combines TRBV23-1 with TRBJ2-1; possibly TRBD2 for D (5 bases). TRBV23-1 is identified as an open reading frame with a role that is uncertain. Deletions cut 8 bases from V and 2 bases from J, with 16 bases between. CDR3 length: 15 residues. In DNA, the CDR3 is TGCGCCAGCCGATTCTGGCGGGTGACCTACAATGAGCAGTTCTTC. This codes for CASRFWRVTYNEQFF.

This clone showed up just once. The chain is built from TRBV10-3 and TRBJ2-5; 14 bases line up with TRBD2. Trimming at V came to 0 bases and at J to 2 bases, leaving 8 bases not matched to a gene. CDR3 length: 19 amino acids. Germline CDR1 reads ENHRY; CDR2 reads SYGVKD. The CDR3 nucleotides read TGTGCCATCAGTGAGTCGGGAGTGACTAGCGGGGGGGCGCAAGAGACCCAGTACTTC. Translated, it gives CAISESGVTSGGAQETQYF.